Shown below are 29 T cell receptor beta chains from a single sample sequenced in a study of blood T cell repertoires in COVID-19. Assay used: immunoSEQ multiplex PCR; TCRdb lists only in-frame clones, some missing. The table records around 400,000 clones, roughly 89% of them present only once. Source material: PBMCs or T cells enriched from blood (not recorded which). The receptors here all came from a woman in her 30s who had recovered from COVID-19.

The CDR3 protein is CASSLGLYSYEQYF. CDR3 coding DNA: TGTGCCAGCAGTTTAGGACTGTACTCCTACGAGCAGTACTTC. The rearrangement links TRBV6-5 to TRBJ2-7, with D perhaps TRBD2 (5 bases). Per the germline V gene, CDR1 is MNHEY and CDR2 is SVGAGI. Deletions cut 4 bases from V and 0 bases from J, with 10 bases between. This CDR3 is built from 14 residues.

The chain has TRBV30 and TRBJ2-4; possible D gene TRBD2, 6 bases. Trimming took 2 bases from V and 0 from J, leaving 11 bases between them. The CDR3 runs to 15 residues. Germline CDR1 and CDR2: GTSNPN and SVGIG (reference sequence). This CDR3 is CAWSFGGVAKNIQYF. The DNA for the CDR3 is TGTGCCTGGAGTTTCGGGGGAGTAGCCAAAAACATTCAGTACTTC.

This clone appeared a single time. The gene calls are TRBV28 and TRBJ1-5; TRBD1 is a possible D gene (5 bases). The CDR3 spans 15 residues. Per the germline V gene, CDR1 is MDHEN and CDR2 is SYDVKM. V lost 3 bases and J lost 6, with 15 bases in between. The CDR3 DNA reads TGTGCCAGCAGTTTTTTGGAAGCAGGGCGTCAGCCCCAGCATTTT. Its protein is CASSFLEAGRQPQHF. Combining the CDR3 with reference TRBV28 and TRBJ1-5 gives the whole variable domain DVKVTQSSRYLVKRTGEKVFLECVQDMDHENMFWYRQDPGLGLRLIYFSYDVKMKEKGDIPEGYSVSREKKERFSLILESASTNQTSMYLCASSFLEAGRQPQHFGDGTRLSIL.

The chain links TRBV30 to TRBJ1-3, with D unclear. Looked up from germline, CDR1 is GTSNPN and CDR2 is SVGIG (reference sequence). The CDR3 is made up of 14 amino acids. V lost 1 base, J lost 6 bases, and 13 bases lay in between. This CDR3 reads CAWSENFVSNTIYF. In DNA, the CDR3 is TGTGCCTGGAGTGAAAACTTCGTCTCAAACACCATATATTTT.

The CDR3 region has the DNA TGCGCCAGCAGCGAGGAGCGGCGGTCAATGTGGAATGAGCAGTTCTTC. Residues: CASSEERRSMWNEQFF. J is TRBJ2-1 and V is TRBV4-3; a possible D gene is TRBD2 (5 bases). This CDR3 has 16 amino acids. CDR1 LGHNA and CDR2 YSLEER come from the germline V gene. The V end was cut by 5 bases, the J end by 7 bases, with 21 bases between.

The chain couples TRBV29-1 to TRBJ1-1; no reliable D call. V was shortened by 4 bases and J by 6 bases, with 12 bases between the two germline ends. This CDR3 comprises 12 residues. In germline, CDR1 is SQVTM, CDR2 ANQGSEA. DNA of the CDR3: TGCAGCGTTGGAGGCGGCTTGTCTGAAGCTTTCTTT. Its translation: CSVGGGLSEAFF.

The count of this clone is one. CDR3 nucleotide sequence: TGTGCCAGAGGGAGAGCGGGGCGGACCGGGGAGCTGTTTTTT. Amino acids: CARGRAGRTGELFF. The rearrangement joins TRBV2 to TRBJ2-2; 7 bases are a match to TRBD2. The J segment lost 5 bases and the V segment lost 9 bases, leaving 9 bases of the junction unmatched. There are 14 residues in the CDR3. CDR1 and CDR2 (germline): SNHLY, FYNNEI. The entire variable domain, with the rest obtained from reference TRBV2 and TRBJ2-2, is as follows: EPEVTQTPSHQVTQMGQEVILRCVPISNHLYFYWYRQILGQKVEFLVSFYNNEISEKSEIFDDQFSVERPDGSNFTLKIRSTKLEDSAMYFCARGRAGRTGELFFGEGSRLTVL.

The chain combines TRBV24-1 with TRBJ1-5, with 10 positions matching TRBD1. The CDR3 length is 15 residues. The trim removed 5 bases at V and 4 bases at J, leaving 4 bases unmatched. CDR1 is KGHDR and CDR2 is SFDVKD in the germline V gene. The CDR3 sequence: CATSVGTGVNQPQHF. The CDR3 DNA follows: TGTGCCACCAGTGTAGGGACAGGGGTAAATCAGCCCCAGCATTTT.

Written as DNA, the CDR3 is TGCGCCAGCAGCTTGTTGGGAGGCCATGGGGGTTACGAGCAGTACTTC. This gives the protein CASSLLGGHGGYEQYF. The rearrangement joins TRBV5-1 to TRBJ2-7; perhaps TRBD2 as D (6 bases). Germline V lookup: CDR1 SGHRS, CDR2 YFSETQ. The CDR3 consists of 16 residues. V gave up 1 base and J gave up 4 bases, with 18 bases separating them.

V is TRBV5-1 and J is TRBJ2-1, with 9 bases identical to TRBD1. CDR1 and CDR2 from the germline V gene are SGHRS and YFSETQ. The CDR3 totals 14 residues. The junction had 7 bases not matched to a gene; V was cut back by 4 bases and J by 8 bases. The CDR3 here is CASSLGTGLYEQFF. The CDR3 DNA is TGCGCCAGCAGCCTGGGGACAGGGCTGTATGAGCAGTTCTTC.

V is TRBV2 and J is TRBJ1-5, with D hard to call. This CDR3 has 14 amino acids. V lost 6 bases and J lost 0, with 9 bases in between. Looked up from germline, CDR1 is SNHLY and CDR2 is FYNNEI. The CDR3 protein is CASSQQNSNQPQHF. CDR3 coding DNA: TGTGCCAGCAGCCAACAGAATAGCAATCAGCCCCAGCATTTT.

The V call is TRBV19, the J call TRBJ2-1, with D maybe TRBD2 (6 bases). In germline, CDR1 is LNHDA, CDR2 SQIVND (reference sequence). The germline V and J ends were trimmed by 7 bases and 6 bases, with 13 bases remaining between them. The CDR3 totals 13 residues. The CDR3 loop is CASTAAGSNEQFF. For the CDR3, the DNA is TGTGCCAGTACAGCGGCGGGATCCAATGAGCAGTTCTTC. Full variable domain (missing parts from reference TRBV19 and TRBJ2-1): DGGITQSPKYLFRKEGQNVTLSCEQNLNHDAMYWYRQDPGQGLRLIYYSQIVNDFQKGDIAEGYSVSREKKESFPLTVTSAQKNPTAFYLCASTAAGSNEQFFGPGTRLTVL.

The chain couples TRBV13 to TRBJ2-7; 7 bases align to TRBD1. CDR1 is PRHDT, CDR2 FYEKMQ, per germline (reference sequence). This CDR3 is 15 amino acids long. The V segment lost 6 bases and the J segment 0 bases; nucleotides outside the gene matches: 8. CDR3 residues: CASRETGTSSYEQYF. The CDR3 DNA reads TGTGCCAGCAGAGAGACAGGGACGAGCTCCTACGAGCAGTACTTC. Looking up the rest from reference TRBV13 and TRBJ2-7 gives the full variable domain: AAGVIQSPRHLIKEKRETATLKCYPIPRHDTVYWYQQGPGQDPQFLISFYEKMQSDKGSIPDRFSAQQFSDYHSELNMSSLELGDSALYFCASRETGTSSYEQYFGPGTRLTVT.

The CDR3 is CASSDGGVQPLHF. The CDR3 DNA is TGCGCCAGCAGCGATGGTGGAGTCCAACCCCTCCACTTT. The gene calls are TRBV5-1 and TRBJ1-6; D is undetermined. The V end lost 4 bases, the J end lost 12 bases, and 14 bases lay between the germline ends. The CDR3 is 13 residues long. Germline CDR1 and CDR2: SGHRS and YFSETQ.

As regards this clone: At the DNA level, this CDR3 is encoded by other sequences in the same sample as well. CDR3 loop: CSASNRADSNQPQHF. The CDR3 DNA reads as TGCAGTGCTAGTAACAGGGCAGATAGCAATCAGCCCCAGCATTTT. This chain uses TRBV20-1 with TRBJ1-5, with D possibly TRBD1 on 6 matching bases. Trimming left V 3 bases short and J 0 bases short, with 12 bases between. The V gene's germline CDR1 is DFQATT and CDR2 SNEGSKA (reference sequence). CDR3 length equals 15 residues.

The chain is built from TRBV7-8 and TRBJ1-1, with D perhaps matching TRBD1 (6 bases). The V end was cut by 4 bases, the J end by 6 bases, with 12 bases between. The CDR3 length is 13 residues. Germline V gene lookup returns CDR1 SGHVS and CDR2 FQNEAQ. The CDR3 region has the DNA TGTGCCAGCAGCTCCTCAGGGGCCGCTGAAGCTTTCTTT. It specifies CASSSSGAAEAFF.

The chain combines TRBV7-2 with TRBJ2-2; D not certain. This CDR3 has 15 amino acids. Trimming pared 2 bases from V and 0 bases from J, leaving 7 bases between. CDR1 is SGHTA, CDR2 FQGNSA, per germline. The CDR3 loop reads CASSLFTANTGELFF. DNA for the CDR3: TGTGCCAGCAGCTTATTTACTGCGAACACCGGGGAGCTGTTTTTT.

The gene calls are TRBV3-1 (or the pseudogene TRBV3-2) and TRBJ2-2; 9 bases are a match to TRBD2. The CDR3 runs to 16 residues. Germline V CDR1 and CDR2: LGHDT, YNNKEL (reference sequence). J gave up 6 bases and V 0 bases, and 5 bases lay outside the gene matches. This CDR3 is CASSQDGTSIPGELFF. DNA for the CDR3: TGTGCCAGCAGCCAAGATGGGACTAGCATCCCCGGGGAGCTGTTTTTT.

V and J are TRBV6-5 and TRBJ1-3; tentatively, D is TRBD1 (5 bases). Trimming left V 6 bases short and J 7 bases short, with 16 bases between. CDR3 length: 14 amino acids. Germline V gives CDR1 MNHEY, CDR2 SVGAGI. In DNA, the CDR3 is TGTGCCAGCAGCCAAGGGGATTTTCTGAACACCATATATTTT. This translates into CASSQGDFLNTIYF.

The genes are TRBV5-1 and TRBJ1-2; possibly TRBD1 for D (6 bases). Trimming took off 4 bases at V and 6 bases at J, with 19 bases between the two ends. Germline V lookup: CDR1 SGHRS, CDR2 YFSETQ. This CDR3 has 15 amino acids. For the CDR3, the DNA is TGCGCCAGCAGCCACTCCAAGGACAGCCAAAATGGCTACACCTTC. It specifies CASSHSKDSQNGYTF. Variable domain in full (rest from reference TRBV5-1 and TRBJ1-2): KAGVTQTPRYLIKTRGQQVTLSCSPISGHRSVSWYQQTPGQGLQFLFEYFSETQRNKGNFPGRFSGRQFSNSRSEMNVSTLELGDSALYLCASSHSKDSQNGYTFGSGTRLTVV.

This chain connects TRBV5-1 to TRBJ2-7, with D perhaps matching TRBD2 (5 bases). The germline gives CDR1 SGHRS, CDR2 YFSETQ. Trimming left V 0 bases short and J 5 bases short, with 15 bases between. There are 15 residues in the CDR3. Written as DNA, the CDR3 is TGCGCCAGCAGCTTGGGCCGGGGAGTCGGACACGAGCAGTACTTC. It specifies CASSLGRGVGHEQYF.

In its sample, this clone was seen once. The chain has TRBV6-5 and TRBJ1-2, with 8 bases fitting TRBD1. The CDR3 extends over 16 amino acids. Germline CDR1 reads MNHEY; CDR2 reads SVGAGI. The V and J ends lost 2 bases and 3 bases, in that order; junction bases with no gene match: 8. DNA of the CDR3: TGTGCCAGCAGTTACCGGGATCAGGGGGCTGACTATGGCTACACCTTC. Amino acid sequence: CASSYRDQGADYGYTF.

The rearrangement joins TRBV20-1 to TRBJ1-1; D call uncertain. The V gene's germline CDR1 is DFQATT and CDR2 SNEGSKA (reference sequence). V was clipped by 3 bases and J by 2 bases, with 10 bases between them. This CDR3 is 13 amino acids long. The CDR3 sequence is CSASIRLNTEAFF. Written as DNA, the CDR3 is TGCAGTGCTAGTATCCGGTTAAACACTGAAGCTTTCTTT.

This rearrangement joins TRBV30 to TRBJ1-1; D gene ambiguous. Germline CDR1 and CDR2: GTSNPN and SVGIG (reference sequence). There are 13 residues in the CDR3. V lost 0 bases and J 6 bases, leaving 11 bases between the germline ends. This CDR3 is CAWSVTGWAEAFF. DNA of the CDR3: TGTGCCTGGAGTGTAACCGGGTGGGCTGAAGCTTTCTTT.

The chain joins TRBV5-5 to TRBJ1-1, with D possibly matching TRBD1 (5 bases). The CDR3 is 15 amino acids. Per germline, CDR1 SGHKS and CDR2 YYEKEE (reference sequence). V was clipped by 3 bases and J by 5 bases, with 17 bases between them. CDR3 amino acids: CASSSTPGGRTEAFF. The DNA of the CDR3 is TGTGCCAGCAGCTCTACCCCGGGGGGAAGAACTGAAGCTTTCTTT.

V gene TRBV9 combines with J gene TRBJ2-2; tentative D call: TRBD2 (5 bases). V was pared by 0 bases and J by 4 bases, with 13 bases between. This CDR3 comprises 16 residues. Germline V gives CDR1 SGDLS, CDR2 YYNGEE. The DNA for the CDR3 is TGTGCCAGCAGCGTAGAAGGGAGACGCGTCACCGGGGAGCTGTTTTTT. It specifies CASSVEGRRVTGELFF.

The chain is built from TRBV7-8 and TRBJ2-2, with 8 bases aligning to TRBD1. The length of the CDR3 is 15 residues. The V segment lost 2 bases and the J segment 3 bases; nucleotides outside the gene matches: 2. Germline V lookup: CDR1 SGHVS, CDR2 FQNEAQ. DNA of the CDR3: TGTGCCAGCAGCTTATCCAGGGGGCACACCGGGGAGCTGTTTTTT. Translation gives CASSLSRGHTGELFF.

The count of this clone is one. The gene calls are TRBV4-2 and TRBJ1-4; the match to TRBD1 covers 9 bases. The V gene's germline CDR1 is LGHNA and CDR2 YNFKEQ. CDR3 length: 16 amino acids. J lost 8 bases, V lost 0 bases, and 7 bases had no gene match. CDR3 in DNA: TGTGCCAGCAGCCAAGAACTCGGGACAGGGTACGAAAAACTGTTTTTT. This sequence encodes CASSQELGTGYEKLFF.

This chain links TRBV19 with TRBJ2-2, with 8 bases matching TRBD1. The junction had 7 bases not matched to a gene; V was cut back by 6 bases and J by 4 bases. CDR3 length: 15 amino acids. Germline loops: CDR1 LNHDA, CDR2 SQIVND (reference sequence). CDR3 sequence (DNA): TGTGCCAGTAGAGCAGGGGGCGCGGGCACCGGGGAGCTGTTTTTT. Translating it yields CASRAGGAGTGELFF.